This T cell receptor beta chain was profiled in a study of blood T cell repertoires in COVID-19. Study at large: The origin of the acute and convalescent COVID-19 samples was the United States, Italy and Spain. Sources were T cells, B-cell-depleted T cells, or PBMCs; the material itself was cDNA or gDNA.

This clone was detected a few times. V was pared by 2 bases and J by 11 bases, with 21 bases between. CDR1 is LGHNA, CDR2 YNFKEQ, per germline. The CDR3 runs 15 residues. Under the authors' procedure: Amplification of reference gene primers was used by the study to estimate nucleated cell counts. Profiled with immunoSEQ multiplex PCR; TCRdb holds only in-frame clones, not every one. That table gives V, J and clone size, and the DNA gave D and trimming. The sample comprises tens of thousands of clones, roughly 80% of which are singletons, and about 2.5% rests with the top ten. Specimen: peripheral blood. The sequence came from a woman aged 55-70 years with acute or convalescent COVID-19. This rearrangement joins TRBV4-2 to TRBJ1-1; tentatively, D is TRBD1 (6 bases). The CDR3 loop is CASSQIGGAESRAFF. Here the CDR3 DNA reads TGTGCCAGCAGCCAAATTGGGGGCGCGGAGTCCCGTGCTTTCTTT.